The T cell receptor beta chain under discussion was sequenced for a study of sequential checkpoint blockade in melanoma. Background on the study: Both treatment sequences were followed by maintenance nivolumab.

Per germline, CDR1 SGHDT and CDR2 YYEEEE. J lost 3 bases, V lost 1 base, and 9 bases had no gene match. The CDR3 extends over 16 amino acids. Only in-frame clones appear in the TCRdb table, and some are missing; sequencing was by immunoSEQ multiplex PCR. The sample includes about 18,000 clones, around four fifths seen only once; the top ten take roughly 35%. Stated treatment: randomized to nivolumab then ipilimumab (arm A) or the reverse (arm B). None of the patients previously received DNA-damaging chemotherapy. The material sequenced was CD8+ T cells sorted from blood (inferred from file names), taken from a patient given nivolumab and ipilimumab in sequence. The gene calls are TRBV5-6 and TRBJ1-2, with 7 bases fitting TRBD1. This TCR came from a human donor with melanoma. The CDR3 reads CASSLRGQTADYGYTF. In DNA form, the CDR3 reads TGTGCCAGCAGCTTGCGGGGACAGACAGCTGACTATGGCTACACCTTC.